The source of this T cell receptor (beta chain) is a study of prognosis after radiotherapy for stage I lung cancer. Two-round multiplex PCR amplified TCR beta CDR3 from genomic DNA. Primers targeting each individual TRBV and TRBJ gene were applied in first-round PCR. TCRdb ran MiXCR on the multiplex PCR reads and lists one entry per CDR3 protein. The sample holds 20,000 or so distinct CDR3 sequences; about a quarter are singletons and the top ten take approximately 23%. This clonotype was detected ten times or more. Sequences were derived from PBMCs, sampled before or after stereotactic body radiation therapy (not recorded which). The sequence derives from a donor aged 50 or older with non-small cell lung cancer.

CDR3 DNA sequence: TGTGCCAGCAGCCCCGGGGGGGCAGGAAATCAGCCCCAGCATTTT. Translation gives CASSPGGAGNQPQHF. V is TRBV7-2 and J is TRBJ1-5, with a possible D match to TRBD1 (6 bases). This CDR3 has 15 residues. Trimming took off 5 bases at V and 4 bases at J, with 15 bases between the two ends. CDR1 is SGHTA and CDR2 is FQGNSA in the germline V gene. The variable domain in full, with the rest retrieved from reference TRBV7-2 and TRBJ1-5, is GAGVSQSPSNKVTEKGKDVELRCDPISGHTALYWYRQSLGQGLEFLIYFQGNSAPDKSGLPSDRFSAERTGGSVSTLTIQRTQQEDSAVYLCASSPGGAGNQPQHFGDGTRLSIL.